Listed below are T cell receptor beta chains from one sample, sequenced in a study of shared clonotypes between healthy human individuals. Profiling relied on immunoSEQ multiplex PCR, and the TCRdb table lists in-frame clones only, not all of them. The sample shows about 2.1 million clones, about 93% of them seen only once. Specimen: naive CD8+ T cells from PBMCs. Every receptor here comes from a man aged 18 to 29 in good health. Some clones in this sample may be carry-over from other donors' samples. Each CDR3 is given with its conserved first and last residue. The D gene is left open where the match is weak. The size of a clone is reported for some rows only, either as once, few or many, or as a class for expanded clones.

TRBJ2-1 | - | - | TRBV28 | TGTGCCAGCAGACGCCAGGGATACAACTACAATGAGCAGTTCTTC | CASRRQGYNYNEQFF
TRBJ1-4 | - | TRBD1 | TRBV13 | TGTGCCAGCAGTCATGCGGGGACAGGGTTAGGTGAAAAACTGTTTTTT | CASSHAGTGLGEKLFF
TRBJ2-7 | - | - | TRBV7-9 | TGTGCCAGCAGCTTAGGGGGCAGGGCCTCCGAGCAGTACTTC | CASSLGGRASEQYF
TRBJ1-1 | - | TRBD1 | TRBV11-2 | TGTGCCAGCAGCTGGGACAGGGGGCCGGAAGCTTTCTTT | CASSWDRGPEAFF
TRBJ2-1 | - | TRBD2 | TRBV5-6 | TGTGCCAGCAGACCTGGACTAGCGGGGAAGCAGTTCTTC | CASRPGLAGKQFF
TRBJ1-2 | - | TRBD1 | TRBV5-6 | TGTGCCAGCAGCTTGGGGCGACAGGGGCAATCCACCTTC | CASSLGRQGQSTF
TRBJ2-5 | - | - | TRBV4-3 | TGCGCCAGCAGCCGGGGCCGTGGGGTGTACCAAGAGACCCAGTACTTC | CASSRGRGVYQETQYF
TRBJ1-1 | once | TRBD1 | TRBV7-8 | TGTGCCAGCAGCATCGGGACAGGTGGGAACACTGAAGCTTTCTTT | CASSIGTGGNTEAFF
TRBJ2-1 | - | - | TRBV14 | TGTGCCAGCAGCCCCAGGGGAAACAATGAGCAGTTCTTC | CASSPRGNNEQFF
TRBJ2-6 | - | TRBD2 | TRBV7-6 | TGTGCCAGCAGCTTAACTAGCGGAGGATCTGGGGCCAACGTCCTGACTTTC | CASSLTSGGSGANVLTF
TRBJ2-1 | - | TRBD1 | TRBV15 | TGTGCCACCAGCAGGGGACAGTTTCCTGAGCAGTTCTTC | CATSRGQFPEQFF
TRBJ1-5 | - | - | TRBV21-1 | TGTGCCAGCACCACAGCAGGGTGGGTCCAGCCCCAGCATTTT | CASTTAGWVQPQHF
TRBJ2-7 | few | - | TRBV9 | TGTGCCAGCAGCGTAGGACAGCACTACGAGCAGTACTTC | CASSVGQHYEQYF
TRBJ2-1 | - | TRBD2 | TRBV29-1 | TGCAGCGTTGAAGATCTTGGACTAGCGGGAGCTAATCCCTACAATGAGCAGTTCTTC | CSVEDLGLAGANPYNEQFF
TRBJ2-7 | - | - | TRBV29-1 | TGCAGCGTTGGGCCAGGGAGCTCCTACGAGCAGTACTTC | CSVGPGSSYEQYF
TRBJ2-1 | - | - | TRBV19 | TGTGCCAGTAGTATAGATCTAGAAGGGGACAATGAGCAGTTCTTC | CASSIDLEGDNEQFF
TRBJ2-7 | - | - | TRBV4-1 | TGCGCCAGCAGCCAAGTGGTCAGCCCGACCTACGAGCAGTACTTC | CASSQVVSPTYEQYF
TRBJ2-1 | - | TRBD2 | TRBV5-4 | TGTGCCAGCAGACTAGCGGGAGGCCCTTACAATGAGCAGTTCTTC | CASRLAGGPYNEQFF
TRBJ2-5 | - | - | TRBV5-5 | TGTGCCAGCAGCTTGGAACCGGTGGAGACCCAGTACTTC | CASSLEPVETQYF
TRBJ1-3 | - | TRBD1 | TRBV7-9 | TGTGCCAGCAGCTTTAAAGTACCTCCACAGGGGGCAAGTGGAAACACCATATATTTT | CASSFKVPPQGASGNTIYF
TRBJ2-3 | - | - | TRBV1 | TGCACCAGCAGCCAAGTTTCTAGCGGGAGGGCCACGGGCACAGATACGCAGTATTTT | CTSSQVSSGRATGTDTQYF
TRBJ2-1 | - | - | TRBV7-3 | TGTGCCAGCAGCTTCAACTTCCGGTCCTACAATGAGCAGTTCTTC | CASSFNFRSYNEQFF
TRBJ2-7 | - | - | TRBV19 | TGTGCCACCCGGTTCAGACACCTTTCATCTTCCTACGAGCAGTACTTC | CATRFRHLSSSYEQYF
TRBJ2-7 | - | - | TRBV29-1 | TGCAGCGCCGGACCAGGGAGCTCCTACGAGCAGTACTTC | CSAGPGSSYEQYF
TRBJ2-2 | - | - | TRBV19 | TGTGCCAGTAGGATGGCCGGAACCGGGGAGCTGTTTTTT | CASRMAGTGELFF
TRBJ2-6 | once | - | TRBV4-3 | TGCGCCAGCAGCCAATGGGAGGTCTCTGGGGCCAACGTCCTGACTTTC | CASSQWEVSGANVLTF
TRBJ1-2 | - | - | TRBV5-4 | TGTGCCAGCAGCGATCGAGGGGGGTATGGCTACACCTTC | CASSDRGGYGYTF
TRBJ1-1 | - | - | TRBV7-9 | TGTGCCAGCAGATCCCCGAGGCTGACTGAAGCTTTCTTT | CASRSPRLTEAFF
TRBJ2-6 | - | TRBD1 | TRBV4-3 | TGCGCCAGCAGCCCCAGGACAGGGACAAGCTCTGGGGCCAACGTCCTGACTTTC | CASSPRTGTSSGANVLTF
TRBJ2-5 | - | - | TRBV10-2 | TGCGCCAGCAATGACGGGGAAGAGACCCAGTACTTC | CASNDGEETQYF
TRBJ2-7 | - | - | TRBV14 | TGTGCCAGCAGCCAAGGCGGGGGCCGGGACGGTTACGAGCAGTACTTC | CASSQGGGRDGYEQYF